Detailed here is one T cell receptor (beta chain). The CDR3 length is 14 residues. The germline CDR1 and CDR2 sequences are DFQATT and SNEGSKA (reference sequence). V shed 3 bases and J shed 0 bases, with 10 bases lying between them. The source of the sample is a study of blood T cell repertoires in COVID-19. Study-wide background: Some COVID-19 samples were acute and others convalescent; all came from the United States, Italy and Spain. Sources were T cells, B-cell-depleted T cells, or PBMCs; the material itself was cDNA or gDNA.

As processed by the authors: How many nucleated cells were present was estimated from reference gene primer amplification. TCRdb's table, derived via immunoSEQ multiplex PCR, lists solely in-frame clones and lacks some. For V, J and clone size, that table is used; D and trimming come from the DNA. This sample has roughly 90,000 clones, with 85% found just once. The sample comprised peripheral blood. This chain uses TRBV20-1 with TRBJ2-3; TRBD2 might be the D (6 bases). This receptor was obtained from an older man with acute or convalescent COVID-19. The CDR3 nucleotides are TGCAGTGCTAGTCTAGCGCCAAGCACAGATACGCAGTATTTT. Translating it yields CSASLAPSTDTQYF.